The clone carrying this TCR beta chain was seen only a few times. The antigen remains undetermined. In TCRdb, the 5' RACE reads were re-called with MiXCR into one record per CDR3 protein. The data hold 1.5 million to 2 million distinct CDR3 sequences, with roughly a third observed a single time. This sample stems from a study of identical twins. The CDR3 totals 15 residues. The germline V gene encodes CDR1 MNHEY and CDR2 SVGAGI. The V gene end was trimmed by 4 bases and the J gene end by 7 bases; junction bases not matched to a gene: 10. Study-wide results and limits: Clonotypes of the beta chain that were abundant in cord blood carried fewer insertions (memory repertoires showed none). Weaker excess sharing between twins was seen in beta out-of-frame sequences. There is a chance that invariant MAIT and iNKT cells partially muddied zero-insertion analyses.

Only healthy Caucasians were included as donors. The genes are TRBV6-5 and TRBJ2-7; 10 bases line up with TRBD1. The sequence came from a newborn girl in good health. Material: cord blood. The CDR3 protein is CASSFGTGAYNEQYF. The CDR3 bases are TGTGCCAGCAGTTTCGGGACAGGGGCCTACAATGAGCAGTACTTC.